The entry below gives a single T cell receptor beta chain sequence along with its context. TCRdb re-called the RT-PCR reads through MiXCR, storing one row per CDR3 protein. The table lists fewer than 350,000 distinct CDR3 sequences, 20% to 25% of them singletons, with roughly 10% in the top ten. Germline V gives CDR1 SGHTA, CDR2 FQGNSA. V was clipped by 4 bases and J by 8 bases, with 6 bases between them. The CDR3 runs 11 residues. This record comes from a study of response to subunit inactivated influenza vaccine. The sequence came from a man aged 45-69 years who received an inactivated influenza vaccine. The J gene is TRBJ2-1, the V gene TRBV7-2; unclear D gene. The sample in question was PBMCs from blood, obtained approximately 20 months after vaccination. Here the CDR3 DNA reads TGTGCCAGCAGCTCGAGTGATGAGCAGTTCTTC. Encoded protein: CASSSSDEQFF.